This T cell receptor (beta chain) was recorded in a study of blood T cells in healthy people across ages. Next came a second PCR, run for roughly 6 to 11 cycles, which used a sample-barcoded 5' primer along with a J-beta primer mix. Every individual sample yielded 2.5 million or more paired-end reads (each containing CDR3). A single record per CDR3 protein comes from TCRdb applying MiXCR to the 5' RACE reads. Here the sample spans about 940,000 distinct CDR3 sequences, around 48% being singletons. Study-level results: It was the long-lived donors that had more naive CD4+ cells and higher diversity than aged donors. Considered underestimates were the diversity estimates obtained from one million T cells.

About this clonotype itself: Its antigen is not identified.

Per sample, at least 5.5 micrograms of total RNA were extracted. Looked up from germline, CDR1 is SQVTM and CDR2 is ANQGSEA. The CDR3 extends over 13 amino acids. V shed 4 bases and J 3 bases; nucleotides not matched to a gene: 3. V usage is TRBV29-1 and J usage is TRBJ1-5, with 7 bases that match TRBD1. This sequence was found in a young man in good health. Sequenced material: blood. As DNA, the CDR3 is TGCAGCGTTGTGACAGGGTACAATCAGCCCCAGCATTTT. The encoded protein is CSVVTGYNQPQHF.